Following are 27 T cell receptor beta chains from one sample sequenced in a study of T cells expressing NK-cell markers. No DNA is given; TCRdb re-called the 5' RACE reads and lists each CDR3 protein once. The repertoire table contains more than 400,000 distinct CDR3 sequences. Sample: blood T cells: a sorted CD56 or NKG2C T cell subset, CD4+ or CD8+ T cells, or bulk PBMC T cells (not recorded which). These receptors came from a woman between 18 and 69 years old in good health.

The V gene is TRBV4-3, the J gene TRBJ2-1. Germline values: CDR1 LGHNA, CDR2 YSLEER. The CDR3 contains 15 residues. CDR3: CASSQDSAVWNEQFF.

The genes are TRBV6-1 and TRBJ2-5; the TCRdb call, TRBD1, lacks DNA for checking. Germline V gene data show CDR1 as MNHNS and CDR2 as SASEGT. The CDR3 covers 14 residues. The CDR3 protein is CASSALDREETQYF.

The chain is built from TRBV6-5 and TRBJ2-7; lacking DNA, the TRBD1 call made by TCRdb goes unchecked. Germline V CDR1 and CDR2: MNHEY, SVGAGI. This CDR3 contains 12 residues. The CDR3 protein is CAVGETIYEQYF.

The rearrangement uses TRBV5-4 and TRBJ2-5; TCRdb reports TRBD1, a call that lacks DNA to check it against. Germline CDR1 is SGHNT and CDR2 is YYREEE (reference sequence). The CDR3 covers 22 residues. This chain's CDR3 is CASSFAQGRGAFLLASQETQYF.

V usage is TRBV20-1 and J usage is TRBJ2-1; TCRdb's D gene call, TRBD1, goes unchecked for lack of DNA. The germline CDR1 and CDR2 sequences are DFQATT and SNEGSKA (reference sequence). The CDR3 is 13 amino acids. The CDR3 spells CSGRESSYNEQFF.

The rearrangement links TRBV12-3 or TRBV12-4 to TRBJ2-3; there is no DNA to check the TCRdb D call of TRBD1. The CDR3 extends over 16 amino acids. The CDR3 sequence: CASSRPGAGRTDTQYF.

The chain is built from TRBV9 and TRBJ2-3; TCRdb designates TRBD1, a call that cannot be tested without DNA. Germline CDR1 SGDLS, CDR2 YYNGEE. The CDR3 covers 18 residues. The CDR3: CASSTQTAPIPSTDTQYF. Combining the CDR3 with reference TRBV9 and TRBJ2-3 gives the whole variable domain DSGVTQTPKHLITATGQRVTLRCSPRSGDLSVYWYQQSLDQGLQFLIQYYNGEERAKGNILERFSAQQFPDLHSELNLSSLELGDSALYFCASSTQTAPIPSTDTQYFGPGTRLTVL.

The V and J genes are TRBV20-1 and TRBJ2-3; checking the TCRdb D call of TRBD1 is not possible without DNA. There are 14 residues in the CDR3. Germline values: CDR1 DFQATT, CDR2 SNEGSKA (reference sequence). The CDR3 sequence: CSASDRGDTDTQYF.

The rearrangement links TRBV21-1 to TRBJ1-6; TCRdb's D call of TRBD1 is untestable without DNA. TRBV21-1 is designated a pseudogene. This CDR3 region has 15 residues. The CDR3 sequence is CASSKQGAGNSPLHF.

This sequence joins TRBV20-1 and TRBJ2-7; TCRdb reports TRBD1, a call that lacks DNA to check it against. The germline V gene has CDR1 DFQATT and CDR2 SNEGSKA (reference sequence). The CDR3 runs to 15 residues. The CDR3 reads CSARVHSRDASEQYF.

V usage is TRBV20-1 and J usage is TRBJ2-7; the TCRdb D gene call, TRBD1, has no DNA to confirm it. Germline V gene data show CDR1 as DFQATT and CDR2 as SNEGSKA (reference sequence). The CDR3 has 18 residues. CDR3 protein: CSASVPFWYESPSYEQYF.

This chain's CDR3 is CARGRTGGTGQFF. The chain combines TRBV23-1 with TRBJ2-1; TCRdb returns TRBD1, unconfirmable since there is no DNA. TRBV23-1 is designated an ORF whose function remains uncertain. There are 13 residues in the CDR3.

The V call is TRBV5-1, the J call TRBJ2-2; TCRdb picks TRBD1, but there is no DNA to check that call. Germline V gene lookup returns CDR1 SGHRS and CDR2 YFSETQ. The length of the CDR3 is 15 residues. The CDR3 reads CASSAPMGDTGELFF.

The rearrangement links TRBV20-1 to TRBJ1-1; TCRdb lists TRBD1, though no DNA is available to test this call. This CDR3 is 16 amino acids long. Germline CDR1 DFQATT, CDR2 SNEGSKA (reference sequence). CDR3 sequence reads: CSPQPGQGRGDTEAFF.

The V call is TRBV9, the J call TRBJ1-1; absent DNA, TCRdb's TRBD1 call cannot be checked. This CDR3 is 14 amino acids long. The germline CDR1 and CDR2 sequences are SGDLS and YYNGEE. CDR3 residues: CASSPRTGPTEAFF.

V is TRBV4-3 and J is TRBJ2-7; TCRdb reports TRBD2, a call that lacks DNA to check it against. Germline assignment: CDR1 LGHNA and CDR2 YSLEER. The CDR3 spans 16 residues. CDR3 residues: CASSQGAGALRYEQYF.

This rearrangement joins TRBV7-2 to TRBJ2-6. In germline, CDR1 is SGHTA, CDR2 FQGNSA. CDR3 length: 14 residues. CDR3 protein: CASSPRSGANVLTF.

The chain carries TRBV20-1 and TRBJ2-5. The CDR3 has 13 residues. CDR1 DFQATT and CDR2 SNEGSKA come from the germline V gene (reference sequence). CDR3 amino acids: CSAVPGAQETQYF.

The chain carries TRBV4-2 and TRBJ2-6. Germline V gives CDR1 LGHNA, CDR2 YNFKEQ. The CDR3 runs to 19 residues. The CDR3 loop reads CASSQNGQLLFSGANVLTF.

The chain links TRBV20-1 to TRBJ2-1; absent DNA, TCRdb's TRBD1 call cannot be checked. Germline CDR1 is DFQATT and CDR2 is SNEGSKA (reference sequence). This CDR3 region has 14 residues. This chain's CDR3 is CSAIGGRGVNEQFF.

CDR3 loop: CSAPPRPRKPGYTF. The rearrangement joins TRBV20-1 to TRBJ1-2; TCRdb proposes TRBD1, but this gene call is untestable without DNA. Germline CDR1 and CDR2: DFQATT and SNEGSKA (reference sequence). This CDR3 has 14 amino acids.

The J gene is TRBJ1-1, the V gene TRBV11-2; TCRdb selects TRBD1, and the lack of DNA leaves this call unchecked. The CDR3 runs 13 residues. Germline V CDR1 and CDR2: SGHAT, FQNNGV. CDR3 in amino acids: CASSVDRGTEAFF.

CDR3: CSAPRQGLATDTQYF. The chain combines TRBV20-1 with TRBJ2-3. The CDR3 runs to 15 residues. CDR1 is DFQATT, CDR2 SNEGSKA, per germline (reference sequence).

V usage is TRBV9 and J usage is TRBJ2-1. This CDR3 has 16 amino acids. Germline V gene sequence: CDR1 SGDLS, CDR2 YYNGEE. The CDR3 loop reads CASSPTGHNSYNEQFF.

The chain uses TRBV5-1 and TRBJ2-7; TCRdb names TRBD2, which stays unverified in the absence of DNA. The CDR3 spans 15 residues. Germline lookup yields CDR1 SGHRS and CDR2 YFSETQ. The CDR3 protein is CASSFRVAGAAEQYF.

V is TRBV20-1 and J is TRBJ1-1; TCRdb's D call, TRBD1, is unchecked because there is no DNA. The CDR3 has 14 residues. Germline V gene sequence: CDR1 DFQATT, CDR2 SNEGSKA (reference sequence). This CDR3 is CSARGGTGWSEAFF.

The CDR3 is CATSDRSFEQYF. The chain combines TRBV3-1 with TRBJ2-7; TCRdb reports TRBD1, a call that lacks DNA to check it against. This CDR3 has 12 amino acids. The V gene's germline CDR1 is LGHDT and CDR2 YNNKEL (reference sequence).